These 29 T cell receptor beta chains share one sample of origin, sequenced in a study of Tregs in tolerant kidney transplant recipients. The nonmyeloablative bone marrow transplants came from related graft donors, with transient mixed chimerism. Measured with immunoSEQ multiplex PCR; TCRdb has only the in-frame clones, and not every one. The listing records some 10,000 clones. The source was CD8+ T cells from blood (PBMCs), collected 24 months after the transplant. The source of these receptors is a human patient who received a combined kidney and bone marrow transplant. The T cells may partly be graft donor cells.

On this clone itself: The read terminates 3 residues ahead of where the CDR3 ends, so the germline J gene completes it. The chain combines TRBV4-1 with TRBJ2-7; 15 positions agree with TRBD2. This CDR3 has 17 amino acids. Germline lookup yields CDR1 MGHRA and CDR2 YSYEKL. Trimming at V came to 0 bases and at J to 6 bases, leaving 6 bases not matched to a gene. The CDR3 sequence is CASSQDIGTSGRSEQYF. The CDR3 DNA, read in part, is TGCGCCAGCAGCCAAGATATAGGGACTAGCGGGAGGAGCGAG.

Details on this clone: The read stops 3 residues short of the end of the CDR3; the missing end is completed from the germline J gene. The genes are TRBV12-3 or TRBV12-4 and TRBJ1-5; D may be TRBD1 (6 bases). Trimming took off 1 base at V and 4 bases at J, with 8 bases between the two ends. The CDR3 is 14 amino acids. The CDR3 is CASSLGQGNQPQHF. CDR3 bases read: TGTGCCAGCAGTTTAGGGCAGGGGAATCAGCCC.

A word on this clone: Read coverage stops 3 residues before the CDR3 terminus; the germline J gene supplies the remainder. This sequence joins TRBV20-1 and TRBJ1-3; tentative D call: TRBD1 (5 bases). There are 14 residues in the CDR3. Trimming took off 0 bases at V and 1 base at J, with 7 bases between the two ends. The germline V gene has CDR1 DFQATT and CDR2 SNEGSKA (reference sequence). The sequenced CDR3 bases are TGCAGTGCTAGAGACAGGGCATCTGGAAACACC. It translates to CSARDRASGNT. The whole CDR3 is CSARDRASGNTIYF.

A word on this clone: The read ends 3 residues before the CDR3 terminus; that terminus is restored from the germline J gene. This rearrangement joins TRBV7-7 to TRBJ2-5; 8 bases align to TRBD1. CDR1 SSHAT and CDR2 FNYEAQ come from the germline V gene (reference sequence). The CDR3 is made up of 16 amino acids. The ends lost 4 bases at V and 2 bases at J; junction bases unmatched: 9. CDR3: CASSSTGADIQETQYF. Incomplete CDR3 DNA: TGTGCCAGCAGCTCGACAGGGGCCGATATTCAAGAGACC.

CDR3 DNA (partial): TGTGCCAGCAGTGCGGGACTCGCCTACGAG. This encodes CASSAGLAYE. The CDR3 in full is CASSAGLAYEQYF. The rearrangement links TRBV6-1 to TRBJ2-7; possibly TRBD2 for D (6 bases). From the germline J gene comes the end of the CDR3, since the read stops 3 residues before it. Per germline, CDR1 MNHNS and CDR2 SASEGT. This CDR3 is built from 13 residues. V was cut by 4 bases and J by 2 bases, with 9 bases left in between.

Note on this clone: The CDR3 goes on 3 residues after the read ends, and that part is filled in from the germline J gene. This sequence joins TRBV28 and TRBJ2-3; 10 positions agree with TRBD1. V lost 6 bases and J lost 5; bases outside the gene matches: 11. The CDR3 length is 16 residues. CDR1 is MDHEN and CDR2 is SYDVKM in the germline V gene. The CDR3 is CASSQPRTGGGDTQYF. The covered CDR3 bases are TGTGCCAGCAGCCAACCAAGGACAGGGGGTGGAGATACG.

A word on this clone: The read terminates 3 residues before the CDR3 end, so the remaining end is supplied by the germline J gene. The chain employs TRBV20-1 and TRBJ2-7, with a weak D call TRBD1 (6 bases). This CDR3 is 13 amino acids long. The V gene's germline CDR1 is DFQATT and CDR2 SNEGSKA (reference sequence). V was trimmed by 6 bases and J by 0 bases, leaving 12 bases between them. The sequenced part of the CDR3 DNA is TGCAGTGCCCAAGGGACATACTCCTACGAG. This encodes CSAQGTYSYE. The CDR3 in its entirety is CSAQGTYSYEQYF.

Details on this clone: The read terminates 3 residues before the CDR3 end, so the remaining end is supplied by the germline J gene. The chain combines TRBV5-1 with TRBJ2-3; 12 bases match TRBD1. V lost 1 base and J lost 4; bases outside the gene matches: 10. The CDR3 runs 18 residues. CDR1 and CDR2 (germline): SGHRS, YFSETQ. The DNA read from the CDR3 is TGCGCCAGCAGCTTGTGGCCCGGGACAGGGGGCTTATCAGATACG. Translated, it gives CASSLWPGTGGLSDT. The full CDR3 protein reads CASSLWPGTGGLSDTQYF.

As regards this clone: The sequenced fragment ends 3 residues before the CDR3 boundary, so the rest is inferred from the germline J gene. The gene calls are TRBV5-4 and TRBJ1-1; 8 nucleotides align to TRBD1. CDR1 and CDR2 (germline): SGHNT, YYREEE (reference sequence). V gave up 4 bases and J gave up 3 bases; unmatched junction bases: 11. CDR3 length: 16 residues. The covered CDR3 bases are TGTGCCAGCAGCAAGAACAGGGGGGCCCTGGACACTGAA. Amino acid sequence: CASSKNRGALDTE. The whole CDR3 sequence is CASSKNRGALDTEAFF.

About this clone: The read halts 3 residues ahead of the CDR3 end, with the missing end drawn from the germline J gene. The chain links TRBV5-5 to TRBJ2-7; TRBD1 is a possible D gene (5 bases). The germline CDR1 and CDR2 sequences are SGHKS and YYEKEE (reference sequence). CDR3 size: 14 residues. V shed 0 bases and J shed 5 bases, with 12 bases lying between them. This CDR3 reads CASSLVLGLDEQYF. The CDR3 bases that were read are TGTGCCAGCAGCTTGGTACTGGGGCTGGACGAG.

Details on this clone: Read sequence stops 3 residues before the CDR3 end, and the germline J gene provides the missing end. The rearrangement uses TRBV19 and TRBJ1-1; D ambiguous. Trimming left V 3 bases short and J 7 bases short, with 15 bases between. The germline CDR1 and CDR2 sequences are LNHDA and SQIVND (reference sequence). The CDR3 runs 14 residues. Incomplete CDR3 DNA: TGTGCCAGTAGTATGGGCCAGAAGACTAATGAA. Its protein product is CASSMGQKTNE. The CDR3 reads in full as CASSMGQKTNEAFF.

On this clone itself: The read halts 3 residues ahead of the CDR3 end, with the missing end drawn from the germline J gene. The chain is built from TRBV5-5 and TRBJ1-1; tentatively, D is TRBD1 (6 bases). CDR3 length: 13 residues. Trimming pared 4 bases from V and 4 bases from J, leaving 11 bases between. Per germline, CDR1 SGHKS and CDR2 YYEKEE (reference sequence). The CDR3 loop is CASSTLQGTEAFF. Partial CDR3 DNA: TGTGCCAGCAGCACCCTACAGGGCACTGAA. Supplemented by reference TRBV5-5 and TRBJ1-1, the full variable domain reads DAGVTQSPTHLIKTRGQQVTLRCSPISGHKSVSWYQQVLGQGPQFIFQYYEKEERGRGNFPDRFSARQFPNYSSELNVNALLLGDSALYLCASSTLQGTEAFFGQGTRLTVV.

As for this clone: The read halts 3 residues ahead of the CDR3 end, with the missing end drawn from the germline J gene. The chain joins TRBV7-9 to TRBJ2-3; tentatively, D is TRBD2 (5 bases). Germline CDR1 reads SEHNR; CDR2 reads FQNEAQ (reference sequence). The CDR3 is made up of 14 amino acids. V shed 3 bases and J shed 3 bases, with 10 bases lying between them. The CDR3 loop reads CASSFGGLTDTQYF. CDR3 DNA, as far as it was read: TGTGCCAGCAGCTTCGGCGGGTTAACAGATACG.

Comments on this clone: The read ends 3 residues early relative to the CDR3; the germline J gene fills the gap. The V call is TRBV20-1, the J call TRBJ1-5, with 7 bases matching TRBD1. The CDR3 extends over 15 amino acids. CDR1 DFQATT and CDR2 SNEGSKA come from the germline V gene (reference sequence). The J segment lost 6 bases and the V segment lost 2 bases, leaving 10 bases of the junction unmatched. CDR3 DNA (partial): TGCAGTGCTAGACCCCGGACAGGCCTAGGTCAGCCC. Translating it yields CSARPRTGLGQP. The entire CDR3 protein is CSARPRTGLGQPQHF.

On this clone itself: From the germline J gene comes the end of the CDR3, since the read stops 3 residues before it. This sequence joins TRBV7-9 and TRBJ2-1; TRBD2 matches 12 bases. The CDR3 extends over 15 amino acids. In germline, CDR1 is SEHNR, CDR2 FQNEAQ (reference sequence). The V gene end was trimmed by 6 bases and the J gene end by 5 bases; junction bases not matched to a gene: 5. The CDR3 bases that were read are TGTGCCAGCAGACCAGGACTAGCGGGAAACAATGAG. Protein sequence: CASRPGLAGNNE. The full CDR3 reads CASRPGLAGNNEQFF.

On this clone: The sequenced fragment ends 3 residues before the CDR3 boundary, so the rest is inferred from the germline J gene. The chain has TRBV10-2 and TRBJ2-7; 10 bases are shared with TRBD2. Trimming at V came to 7 bases and at J to 5 bases, leaving 11 bases not matched to a gene. Looked up from germline, CDR1 is WSHSY and CDR2 is SAAADI. The CDR3 consists of 15 residues. CDR3 amino acids: CASKGGLAVSHEQYF. CDR3 DNA (partial): TGCGCCAGCAAGGGTGGACTAGCGGTTTCCCACGAG.

Comment on this clone: With the read ending 3 residues before the CDR3 end, the germline J gene is used to fill in that end. The chain links TRBV7-2 to TRBJ2-6; 10 bases match TRBD2. This CDR3 is built from 15 residues. Trimming took 7 bases from V and 0 from J; bases not matched to a gene: 0. Germline-derived CDR1 and CDR2 are SGHTA and FQGNSA. The covered CDR3 bases are TGTGCCAGCACTAGCGGGAGCTCTGGGGCCAACGTC. This gives the protein CASTSGSSGANV. The complete CDR3 reads CASTSGSSGANVLTF.

Details on this clone: The CDR3 is cut off 3 residues early in the read; its end comes from the germline J gene. This chain uses TRBV19 with TRBJ2-1, with a possible D match to TRBD2 (6 bases). The CDR3 contains 16 residues. V was shortened by 4 bases and J by 5 bases, with 18 bases between the two germline ends. Germline assignment: CDR1 LNHDA and CDR2 SQIVND (reference sequence). CDR3 bases read: TGTGCCAGTAGTAACGGGGGTAGTAGCGTTCACAATGAG. Its protein is CASSNGGSSVHNE. The full CDR3 reads CASSNGGSSVHNEQFF.

As to this clone: Read coverage stops 3 residues before the CDR3 terminus; the germline J gene supplies the remainder. The rearrangement uses TRBV5-3 and TRBJ1-2; the match to TRBD1 covers 8 bases. TRBV5-3 is identified as an open reading frame with a role that is uncertain. The CDR3 runs 16 residues. Trimming removed 1 base from V and 0 bases from J; junction bases left unmatched: 5. The CDR3 loop is CARSLKGQVSNYGYTF. The sequenced CDR3 bases are TGTGCCAGAAGCTTGAAGGGACAGGTCTCTAACTATGGC.

On this clone itself: The read gets to within 3 residues of the CDR3 end, and the germline J gene fills in the rest. The chain employs TRBV30 and TRBJ2-1; maybe TRBD1 (6 bases). This CDR3 comprises 14 residues. Trimming removed 4 bases at V and 2 bases at J, with 12 bases between. Germline CDR1 reads GTSNPN; CDR2 reads SVGIG (reference sequence). The DNA read from the CDR3 is TGTGCCTGGAATCCAGGGGAACCCTACAATGAG. It is translated as CAWNPGEPYNE. The CDR3 as a whole reads CAWNPGEPYNEQFF.

On this clone itself: The read comes to an end 3 residues before the CDR3 does, leaving the germline J gene to fill in the end. The chain has TRBV9 and TRBJ2-1; the D gene is possibly TRBD2 (6 bases). This CDR3 spans 15 amino acids. Germline V CDR1 and CDR2: SGDLS, YYNGEE. V was cut by 4 bases and J by 4 bases, with 15 bases left in between. The sequenced part of the CDR3 DNA is TGTGCCAGCAGCCAAGAGGGGAGGCCTTACAATGAG. This encodes CASSQEGRPYNE. In full, the CDR3 reads CASSQEGRPYNEQFF.

A remark on this clone: The read halts 3 residues ahead of the CDR3 end, with the missing end drawn from the germline J gene. J is TRBJ2-3 and V is TRBV9; TRBD2 agrees at 7 bases. This CDR3 is 15 amino acids long. J gave up 3 bases and V 0 bases, and 4 bases lay outside the gene matches. CDR1 is SGDLS and CDR2 is YYNGEE in the germline V gene. CDR3 sequence: CASSVVPSGTDTQYF. The DNA read from the CDR3 is TGTGCCAGCAGCGTAGTACCTAGCGGTACAGATACG. The whole variable domain, filled in from reference TRBV9 and TRBJ2-3, reads DSGVTQTPKHLITATGQRVTLRCSPRSGDLSVYWYQQSLDQGLQFLIQYYNGEERAKGNILERFSAQQFPDLHSELNLSSLELGDSALYFCASSVVPSGTDTQYFGPGTRLTVL.

As concerns this clone: The read ends 3 residues before the CDR3 terminus; that terminus is restored from the germline J gene. This chain links TRBV5-6 with TRBJ2-7; D not certain. CDR1 and CDR2 from the germline V gene are SGHDT and YYEEEE. The CDR3 is made up of 14 amino acids. V was clipped by 0 bases and J by 2 bases, with 9 bases between them. CDR3 amino acids: CASSLGLTPYEQYF. The CDR3 bases that were read are TGTGCCAGCAGCTTGGGACTTACTCCCTACGAG.

Turning to this clone: The read stops 3 residues short of the end of the CDR3; the missing end is completed from the germline J gene. The chain has TRBV7-9 and TRBJ1-2; TRBD1 might be the D (6 bases). Germline lookup yields CDR1 SEHNR and CDR2 FQNEAQ (reference sequence). The CDR3 loop spans 14 amino acids. Trimming left V 4 bases short and J 7 bases short, with 16 bases between. Here the CDR3 reads CASSSTGSGFGYTF. The CDR3 DNA, read in part, is TGTGCCAGCAGCTCGACAGGTTCAGGTTTTGGC.

As concerns this clone: Sequencing ends 3 residues short of the CDR3 end; the germline J gene provides the rest. The chain has TRBV19 and TRBJ1-1; TRBD1 is a possible D gene (6 bases). Looked up from germline, CDR1 is LNHDA and CDR2 is SQIVND (reference sequence). V lost 3 bases, J lost 1 base, and 9 bases lay in between. This CDR3 contains 14 residues. The CDR3 bases that were read are TGTGCCAGTAGTATCGGACAGACGAACACTGAA. It yields the protein CASSIGQTNTE. In full, the CDR3 reads CASSIGQTNTEAFF.

With respect to this clone: The sequence runs out 3 residues before the end of the CDR3; the remainder is reconstructed from the germline J gene. V and J are TRBV10-3 and TRBJ1-1; 7 positions agree with TRBD1. This CDR3 has 13 residues. V shed 5 bases and J 7 bases; nucleotides not matched to a gene: 7. Germline V gene lookup returns CDR1 ENHRY and CDR2 SYGVKD. Partial CDR3 DNA: TGTGCCATCAGTCCAATTGGGGACAGTGAA. This translates into CAISPIGDSE. The full CDR3 reads CAISPIGDSEAFF.

To note about this clone: The sequence runs out 3 residues before the end of the CDR3; the remainder is reconstructed from the germline J gene. V and J are TRBV16 and TRBJ1-2; possibly TRBD1 for D (6 bases). The CDR3 consists of 14 residues. The V end was cut by 3 bases, the J end by 4 bases, with 12 bases between. Per the germline V gene, CDR1 is KGHSY and CDR2 is FQNENV. The CDR3 here is CASSHPTGGYGYTF. CDR3 bases read: TGTGCCAGCAGCCACCCGACAGGCGGCTATGGC.

As concerns this clone: One junction end does not reproduce the germline sequence, and a read error may be involved. The sequenced CDR3 bases are TGTGCCAGCAAATCCGGGGGTCTCAATCGGCCC. Translated, it gives CASKSGGLNRP. The full CDR3 sequence reads CASKSGGLNRPQHF. The chain employs TRBV19 and TRBJ1-5; D is perhaps TRBD1 (5 bases). The CDR3 goes on 3 residues after the read ends, and that part is filled in from the germline J gene. The CDR3 loop spans 14 amino acids. Germline assignment: CDR1 LNHDA and CDR2 SQIVND (reference sequence).

Points on this clone: The observed sequence ends 3 residues before the CDR3 terminus, with the missing tail filled in from the germline J gene. J is TRBJ2-1 and V is TRBV7-9, with 10 bases identical to TRBD1. The CDR3 consists of 13 residues. Losses at the gene ends were 6 bases for V and 9 bases for J; bases not matched to a gene: 5. Germline CDR1 reads SEHNR; CDR2 reads FQNEAQ (reference sequence). This CDR3 reads CASSRQGAGEQFF. The covered CDR3 bases are TGTGCCAGCAGTAGACAGGGGGCCGGTGAG.